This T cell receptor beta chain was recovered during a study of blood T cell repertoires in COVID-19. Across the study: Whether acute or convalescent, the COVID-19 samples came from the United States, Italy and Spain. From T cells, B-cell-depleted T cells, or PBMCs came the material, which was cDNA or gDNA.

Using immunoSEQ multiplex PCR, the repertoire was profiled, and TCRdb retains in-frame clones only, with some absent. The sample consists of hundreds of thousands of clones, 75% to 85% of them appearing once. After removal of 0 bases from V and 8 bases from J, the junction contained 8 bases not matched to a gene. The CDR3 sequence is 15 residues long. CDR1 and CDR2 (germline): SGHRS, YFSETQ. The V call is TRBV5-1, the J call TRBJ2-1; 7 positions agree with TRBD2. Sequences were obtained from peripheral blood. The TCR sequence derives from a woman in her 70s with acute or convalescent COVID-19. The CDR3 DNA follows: TGCGCCAGCAGCTTGGCGACTAGCAGTCTCGATGAGCAGTTCTTC. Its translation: CASSLATSSLDEQFF.